A selection of T cell receptor beta chains follows, all from one sample in a study of blood T cell repertoires in COVID-19. Repertoires were generated with immunoSEQ multiplex PCR, while TCRdb's copy carries only in-frame clones and drops some. The sample consists of 150,000 to 160,000 clones, about 79% of them appearing once. Sequenced material: peripheral blood. The source is a woman in her forties or fifties with acute or convalescent COVID-19. CDR3s include the opening cysteine and the closing phenylalanine or tryptophan. A D gene is named only where the DNA matches it firmly. Expanded clones get a size class; other rows say once, few or many, or leave the size out.

j_call: TRBJ1-5; d_call: .; v_call: TRBV5-6; clone_size: .; cdr3_nt: TGTGCCAGCAGCTTAGGCCGGGGGAGCAATCAGCCCCAGCATTTT; cdr3_aa: CASSLGRGSNQPQHF
j_call: TRBJ2-3; d_call: .; v_call: TRBV11-3; clone_size: .; cdr3_nt: TGTGCCAGCAGCTTACGAACCAAAAAGGGGGTGTTAGATACGCAGTATTTT; cdr3_aa: CASSLRTKKGVLDTQYF
j_call: TRBJ2-7; d_call: .; v_call: TRBV19; clone_size: .; cdr3_nt: TGTGCCAGTAGTATAATGGGAGCTCCCTCCTACGAGCAGTACTTC; cdr3_aa: CASSIMGAPSYEQYF
j_call: TRBJ2-2; d_call: TRBD2; v_call: TRBV11-3; clone_size: .; cdr3_nt: TGTGCCAGCAGCCCCCATTGGGCGGGAGTGAACACCGGGGAGCTGTTTTTT; cdr3_aa: CASSPHWAGVNTGELFF
j_call: TRBJ2-5; d_call: TRBD1; v_call: TRBV5-6; clone_size: .; cdr3_nt: TGTGCCAGCAGCGAGGACAGGGCAGAGACCCAGTACTTC; cdr3_aa: CASSEDRAETQYF
j_call: TRBJ2-3; d_call: TRBD2; v_call: TRBV7-3; clone_size: once; cdr3_nt: TGTGCCAGCAGCTTAATAGGGGTTTGGCGGGGGAGCACAGATACGCAGTATTTT; cdr3_aa: CASSLIGVWRGSTDTQYF
j_call: TRBJ1-2; d_call: TRBD1; v_call: TRBV28; clone_size: .; cdr3_nt: TGTGCCAGCAGTCCACAGGTCGGGACAGGCTATGGCTACACCTTC; cdr3_aa: CASSPQVGTGYGYTF
j_call: TRBJ2-7; d_call: .; v_call: TRBV5-6; clone_size: many; cdr3_nt: TGTGCCAGCAGCCCCCAATTAGGGGACGAGCAGTACTTC; cdr3_aa: CASSPQLGDEQYF
j_call: TRBJ2-5; d_call: TRBD2; v_call: TRBV9; clone_size: .; cdr3_nt: TGTGCCAGCAGCCTATCGGCTAGCGGGGCAGAAGAGACCCAGTACTTC; cdr3_aa: CASSLSASGAEETQYF
j_call: TRBJ2-1; d_call: TRBD2; v_call: TRBV15; clone_size: .; cdr3_nt: TGTGCCACCAGCAGAGATAACGGGGGGACCTACAATGAGCAGTTCTTC; cdr3_aa: CATSRDNGGTYNEQFF
j_call: TRBJ1-2; d_call: TRBD1; v_call: TRBV28; clone_size: .; cdr3_nt: TGTGCCAGCAGGGTGACAGGGAATAACTATGGCTACACCTTC; cdr3_aa: CASRVTGNNYGYTF
j_call: TRBJ2-7; d_call: .; v_call: TRBV6-5; clone_size: .; cdr3_nt: TGTGCCAGCAGTTACTCCTCCGCGGGAACCTACGAGCAGTACTTC; cdr3_aa: CASSYSSAGTYEQYF
j_call: TRBJ1-2; d_call: TRBD1; v_call: TRBV7-2; clone_size: .; cdr3_nt: TGTGCCAGCAGCTCACAGGGGACCCACTATGGCTACACCTTC; cdr3_aa: CASSSQGTHYGYTF
j_call: TRBJ1-2; d_call: .; v_call: TRBV19; clone_size: .; cdr3_nt: TGTGCCAGTAGTGGGCGAACAGCCCCTAACTATGGCTACACCTTC; cdr3_aa: CASSGRTAPNYGYTF
j_call: TRBJ2-1; d_call: .; v_call: TRBV3-1/TRBV3-2; clone_size: .; cdr3_nt: TGTGCCAGCAGCCAAGTTCAGGATGAGCAGTTCTTC; cdr3_aa: CASSQVQDEQFF
j_call: TRBJ1-2; d_call: .; v_call: TRBV11-2; clone_size: .; cdr3_nt: TGTGCCAGCAGCTTGGGCAGTAACTATGGCTACACCTTC; cdr3_aa: CASSLGSNYGYTF
j_call: TRBJ2-1; d_call: TRBD2; v_call: TRBV7-6; clone_size: .; cdr3_nt: TGTGCCAGCAGCTTTCATCTAGCGGGAGGGGGTACCTACAATGAGCAGTTCTTC; cdr3_aa: CASSFHLAGGGTYNEQFF
j_call: TRBJ1-6; d_call: TRBD1; v_call: TRBV7-3; clone_size: .; cdr3_nt: TGTGCCAGCAGCCCCCGGACAGGGGGAGGATCACCCCTCCACTTT; cdr3_aa: CASSPRTGGGSPLHF
j_call: TRBJ1-2; d_call: .; v_call: TRBV9; clone_size: .; cdr3_nt: TGTGCCAGCAGCGTAGCTCTGGACACTCACTACACCTTC; cdr3_aa: CASSVALDTHYTF
j_call: TRBJ1-2; d_call: TRBD1; v_call: TRBV19; clone_size: .; cdr3_nt: TGTGCCAGTAGGAGTCAGGGACAGGGCTATGGCTACACCTTC; cdr3_aa: CASRSQGQGYGYTF
j_call: TRBJ2-5; d_call: TRBD2; v_call: TRBV4-3; clone_size: .; cdr3_nt: TGCGCCAGCAGCCAAGATTACGGACTAGCCTCCGAGACCCAGTACTTC; cdr3_aa: CASSQDYGLASETQYF
j_call: TRBJ2-7; d_call: .; v_call: TRBV2; clone_size: .; cdr3_nt: TGTGCCAGCAGTGATGGGGTGGGAGTCTCGTACGAGCAGTACTTC; cdr3_aa: CASSDGVGVSYEQYF
j_call: TRBJ2-3; d_call: TRBD2; v_call: TRBV19; clone_size: .; cdr3_nt: TGTGCCAGTAGTAGGGGGACTAGCGGGGGTTCGTGGGATACGCAGTATTTT; cdr3_aa: CASSRGTSGGSWDTQYF
j_call: TRBJ2-2; d_call: .; v_call: TRBV2; clone_size: few; cdr3_nt: TGTGCCAGCAGTGAAGCAGAGATGGGGGAGCTGTTTTTT; cdr3_aa: CASSEAEMGELFF
j_call: TRBJ1-1; d_call: .; v_call: TRBV15; clone_size: .; cdr3_nt: TGTGCCACCAAGGAGGGCCCGAACACTGAAGCTTTCTTT; cdr3_aa: CATKEGPNTEAFF
j_call: TRBJ1-2; d_call: .; v_call: TRBV28; clone_size: .; cdr3_nt: TGTGCCAGCAGTTTGATCGGGGGGCGGTATGGCTACACCTTC; cdr3_aa: CASSLIGGRYGYTF
j_call: TRBJ2-3; d_call: TRBD1; v_call: TRBV6-1; clone_size: .; cdr3_nt: TGTGCCAGCAGTGAGTACAGGGGGATAAGCACAGATACGCAGTATTTT; cdr3_aa: CASSEYRGISTDTQYF
j_call: TRBJ1-1; d_call: .; v_call: TRBV29-1; clone_size: .; cdr3_nt: TGCAGCGTCGGACAGACTTTGAACACTGAAGCTTTCTTT; cdr3_aa: CSVGQTLNTEAFF
j_call: TRBJ1-2; d_call: TRBD1; v_call: TRBV5-1; clone_size: .; cdr3_nt: TGCGCCAGCAGCCTACGAGGGGGCGCCTATGGCTACACCTTC; cdr3_aa: CASSLRGGAYGYTF
j_call: TRBJ1-3; d_call: .; v_call: TRBV19; clone_size: .; cdr3_nt: TGTGCCAGTAGTATTTCGGACAGCTCTGGAAACACCATATATTTT; cdr3_aa: CASSISDSSGNTIYF
j_call: TRBJ2-1; d_call: TRBD2; v_call: TRBV29-1; clone_size: .; cdr3_nt: TGCAGCGTTGACCCGACTAGCGGGGCGGCTAGGCAGTTCTTC; cdr3_aa: CSVDPTSGAARQFF
j_call: TRBJ1-2; d_call: .; v_call: TRBV6-2/TRBV6-3; clone_size: .; cdr3_nt: TGTGCCAGCAGTGATTCGGGTGTTTCGGATGGCTACACCTTC; cdr3_aa: CASSDSGVSDGYTF
j_call: TRBJ1-4; d_call: .; v_call: TRBV5-1; clone_size: once; cdr3_nt: TGCGCCAGCAGACAGGACAGTACCAATGAAAAACTGTTTTTT; cdr3_aa: CASRQDSTNEKLFF
j_call: TRBJ2-7; d_call: .; v_call: TRBV25-1; clone_size: .; cdr3_nt: TGTGCCAGCAGGGGCGCATCCACCTACGAGCAGTACTTC; cdr3_aa: CASRGASTYEQYF
j_call: TRBJ2-5; d_call: TRBD2; v_call: TRBV5-1; clone_size: .; cdr3_nt: TGCGCCAGCAGCTTGGGAGTAGCGGGAACTCCCCAAGAGACCCAGTACTTC; cdr3_aa: CASSLGVAGTPQETQYF
j_call: TRBJ2-7; d_call: .; v_call: TRBV28; clone_size: .; cdr3_nt: TGTGCCAGCAGTCCATCAACAGGGTTGACCCACGAGCAGTACTTC; cdr3_aa: CASSPSTGLTHEQYF
j_call: TRBJ1-3; d_call: .; v_call: TRBV11-1; clone_size: .; cdr3_nt: TGTGCCAGCAGCTTTCGGGACTCTGGAAACACCATATATTTT; cdr3_aa: CASSFRDSGNTIYF
j_call: TRBJ2-7; d_call: TRBD1; v_call: TRBV4-1; clone_size: .; cdr3_nt: TGCGCCAGCAGCCCAAGGACAGGTCCCTCCTACGAGCAGTACTTC; cdr3_aa: CASSPRTGPSYEQYF
j_call: TRBJ2-1; d_call: TRBD2; v_call: TRBV9; clone_size: .; cdr3_nt: TGTGCCAGCAGCGTTAGCGGGAGCGCCTACAATGAGCAGTTCTTC; cdr3_aa: CASSVSGSAYNEQFF
j_call: TRBJ2-5; d_call: .; v_call: TRBV10-2; clone_size: .; cdr3_nt: TGCGCCAGCAGACAAAATTCCCAAGAGACCCAGTACTTC; cdr3_aa: CASRQNSQETQYF
j_call: TRBJ1-6; d_call: .; v_call: TRBV18; clone_size: once; cdr3_nt: TGTGCCAGCTCACCACGAAGGCAGGGTGACTATAATTCACCCCTCCACTTT; cdr3_aa: CASSPRRQGDYNSPLHF
j_call: TRBJ1-1; d_call: .; v_call: TRBV6-1; clone_size: .; cdr3_nt: TGTGCCAGCAGTGAAGTGCGGGGGGACACTGAAGCTTTCTTT; cdr3_aa: CASSEVRGDTEAFF
j_call: TRBJ1-2; d_call: .; v_call: TRBV7-8; clone_size: .; cdr3_nt: TGTGCCAGCAGTTTAGGGAGGGATGGCTACACCTTC; cdr3_aa: CASSLGRDGYTF
j_call: TRBJ2-5; d_call: .; v_call: TRBV2; clone_size: .; cdr3_nt: TGTGCCAGCAGTGATGCGCGGTCGCTAGCAGAGACCCAGTACTTC; cdr3_aa: CASSDARSLAETQYF
j_call: TRBJ2-1; d_call: .; v_call: TRBV3-1/TRBV3-2; clone_size: .; cdr3_nt: TGTGCCAGCAGCCGCGGCCCGTACTCCTACAATGAGCAGTTCTTC; cdr3_aa: CASSRGPYSYNEQFF
j_call: TRBJ1-2; d_call: TRBD1; v_call: TRBV29-1; clone_size: .; cdr3_nt: TGCAGCGTTGACGGCGCGGGACAGGCCCATGGCTACACCTTC; cdr3_aa: CSVDGAGQAHGYTF
j_call: TRBJ1-2; d_call: .; v_call: TRBV6-5; clone_size: .; cdr3_nt: TGTGCCAGCAGCCCAACACAGGGAGCCGTCTATGGCTACACCTTC; cdr3_aa: CASSPTQGAVYGYTF
j_call: TRBJ1-4; d_call: .; v_call: TRBV7-9; clone_size: .; cdr3_nt: TGTGCCAGCAGCCTTCAGGGGTCAACTAATGAAAAACTGTTTTTT; cdr3_aa: CASSLQGSTNEKLFF
j_call: TRBJ1-3; d_call: .; v_call: TRBV11-2; clone_size: .; cdr3_nt: TGTGCCAGCAGCTTAGATCGGCCAGAGGTTTCCTCTGGAAACACCATATATTTT; cdr3_aa: CASSLDRPEVSSGNTIYF
j_call: TRBJ2-1; d_call: .; v_call: TRBV19; clone_size: .; cdr3_nt: TGTGCCAGTAGTATGGGTGGGGGCAGAAACAATGAGCAGTTCTTC; cdr3_aa: CASSMGGGRNNEQFF
j_call: TRBJ2-1; d_call: .; v_call: TRBV3-1/TRBV3-2; clone_size: .; cdr3_nt: TGTGCCAGCAGCCAAGATTCGCGGGAGCAGTTCTTC; cdr3_aa: CASSQDSREQFF